This T cell receptor (beta chain) was recorded in a study of T cell responses to AZD1222 COVID-19 vaccine. Findings and limits, study-wide: At baseline, seropositivity was found in only 5 to 7 AZD1222 recipients.

Worth noting for this clone: What it recognizes is unknown.

Sequencing was performed with immunoSEQ multiplex PCR; in TCRdb, only in-frame clones are kept and a portion is missing. The sample holds 110,000 to 150,000 clones, roughly 90% seen once. Pooled together were second doses at about 4 or about 12 weeks. Trimming removed 5 bases from V and 8 bases from J; junction bases left unmatched: 4. This CDR3 region has 12 residues. Looked up from germline, CDR1 is MNHEY and CDR2 is SVGAGI. The sequences come from peripheral blood, collected 28 days after the second AZD1222 dose. The clonotype comes from an adult who received the AZD1222 COVID-19 vaccine. V usage is TRBV6-5 and J usage is TRBJ1-1, with TRBD1 identical over 8 bases. The CDR3 protein is CASSPRQGEAFF. In nucleotides, the CDR3 is TGTGCCAGCAGTCCCCGACAGGGGGAAGCTTTCTTT.